The present entry profiles one TCR beta chain with its context. The antigen remains unidentified. Assay version v3.0 of immunoSEQ was used, and it was run at survey level. Profiled with immunoSEQ multiplex PCR; TCRdb holds only in-frame clones, not every one. Here the sample spans around 25,000 clones, about 83% being singletons. This sample was included in a study of long-term antiretroviral therapy in people with HIV. Trimming at V came to 4 bases and at J to 3 bases, leaving 8 bases not matched to a gene. The CDR3 is 16 amino acids. Per the germline V gene, CDR1 is MNHEY and CDR2 is SMNVEV (reference sequence). The study, taken as a whole, reports: Upon ART, diversity increased but remained lower than transplant donor controls.

This clonotype was sampled from a man younger than 35 with HIV. The chain joins TRBV27 to TRBJ2-4; TRBD2 matches at 8 bases. The sequencing here drew on unsorted PBMCs, taken 3 years after starting antiretroviral therapy. The DNA of the CDR3 is TGTGCCAGCAGTTCGCCTAGCGGGTCTGGCAAAAACATTCAGTACTTC. Protein product: CASSSPSGSGKNIQYF.